Given below is one T cell receptor (beta chain) in context. This entry is derived from a study of cytomegalovirus exposure and HLA in healthy donors. Germline V gene lookup returns CDR1 MNHEY and CDR2 SMNVEV (reference sequence). V shed 2 bases and J shed 1 base, with 9 bases lying between them. The CDR3 is 15 residues long. PCR employed 60 Vbeta and 13 Jbeta primers. Sequencing used immunoSEQ multiplex PCR; TCRdb keeps in-frame clones, though not all of them. This table has under 150,000 clones, approximately 80% appearing once. The TCR originated in a woman aged 18-29 years in good health and CMV-seronegative. Source material: PBMCs. The chain has TRBV27 and TRBJ1-5, with D perhaps matching TRBD1 (5 bases). The DNA of the CDR3 is TGTGCCAGCAGTTTACGCAGGGCCAGCAATCAGCCCCAGCATTTT. Protein product: CASSLRRASNQPQHF.